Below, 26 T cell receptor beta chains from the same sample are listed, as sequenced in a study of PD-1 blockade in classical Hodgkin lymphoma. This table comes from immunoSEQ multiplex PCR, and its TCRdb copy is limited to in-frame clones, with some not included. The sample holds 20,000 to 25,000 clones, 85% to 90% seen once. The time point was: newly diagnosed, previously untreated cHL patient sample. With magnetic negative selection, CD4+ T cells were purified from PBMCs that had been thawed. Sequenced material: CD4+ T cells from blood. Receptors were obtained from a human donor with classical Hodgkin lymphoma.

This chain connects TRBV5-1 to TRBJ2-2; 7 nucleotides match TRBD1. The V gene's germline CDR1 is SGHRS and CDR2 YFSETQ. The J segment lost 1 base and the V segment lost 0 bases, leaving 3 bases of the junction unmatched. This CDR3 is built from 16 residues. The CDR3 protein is CASSLVTGVNTGELFF. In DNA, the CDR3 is TGCGCCAGCAGCTTGGTAACAGGGGTGAACACCGGGGAGCTGTTTTTT.

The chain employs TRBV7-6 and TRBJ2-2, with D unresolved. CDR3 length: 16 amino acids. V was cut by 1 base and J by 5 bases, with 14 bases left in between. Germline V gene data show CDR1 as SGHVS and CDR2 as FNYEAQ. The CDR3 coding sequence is TGTGCCAGCAGCTTAGTTGGGGTGGCAGTAACCGGGGAGCTGTTTTTT. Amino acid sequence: CASSLVGVAVTGELFF.

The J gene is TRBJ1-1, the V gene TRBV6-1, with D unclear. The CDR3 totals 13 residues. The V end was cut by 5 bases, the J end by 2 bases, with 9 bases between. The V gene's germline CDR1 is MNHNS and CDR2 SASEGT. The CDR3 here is CASSYTRNTEAFF. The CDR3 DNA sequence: TGTGCCAGCAGTTATACCCGCAACACTGAAGCTTTCTTT.

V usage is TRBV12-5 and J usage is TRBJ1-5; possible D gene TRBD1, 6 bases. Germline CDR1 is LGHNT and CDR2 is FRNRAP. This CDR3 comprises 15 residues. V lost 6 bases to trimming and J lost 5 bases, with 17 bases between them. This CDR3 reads CASGPGVAIDQPQHF. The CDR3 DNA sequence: TGTGCTAGTGGCCCAGGGGTAGCTATCGATCAGCCCCAGCATTTT.

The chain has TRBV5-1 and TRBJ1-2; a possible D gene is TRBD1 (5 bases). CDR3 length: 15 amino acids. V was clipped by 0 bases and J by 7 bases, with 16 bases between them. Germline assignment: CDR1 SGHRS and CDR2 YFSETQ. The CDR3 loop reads CASSLDGREFSGYTF. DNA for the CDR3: TGCGCCAGCAGCTTGGATGGCAGGGAGTTCTCTGGCTACACCTTC.

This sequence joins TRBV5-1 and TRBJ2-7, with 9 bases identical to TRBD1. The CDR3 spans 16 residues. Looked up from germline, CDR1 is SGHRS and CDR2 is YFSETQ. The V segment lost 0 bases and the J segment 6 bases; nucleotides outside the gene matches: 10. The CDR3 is CASSLASMGQGFEQYF. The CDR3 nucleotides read TGCGCCAGCAGCTTGGCCAGTATGGGACAGGGTTTCGAGCAGTACTTC.

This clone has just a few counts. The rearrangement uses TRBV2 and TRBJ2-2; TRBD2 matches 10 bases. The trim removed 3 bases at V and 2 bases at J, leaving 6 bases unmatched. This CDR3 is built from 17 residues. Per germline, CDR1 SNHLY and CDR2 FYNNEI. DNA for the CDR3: TGTGCCAGCAGTGAGATAGCGGGGGGCGCCAACACCGGGGAGCTGTTTTTT. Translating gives CASSEIAGGANTGELFF.

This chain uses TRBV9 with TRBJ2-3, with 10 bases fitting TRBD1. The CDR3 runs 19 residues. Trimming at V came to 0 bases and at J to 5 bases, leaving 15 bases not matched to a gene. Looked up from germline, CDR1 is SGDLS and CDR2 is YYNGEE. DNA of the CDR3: TGTGCCAGCAGCGTAGCTACAGGAGGGGGGACAGGGGAGATAGATACGCAGTATTTT. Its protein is CASSVATGGGTGEIDTQYF.

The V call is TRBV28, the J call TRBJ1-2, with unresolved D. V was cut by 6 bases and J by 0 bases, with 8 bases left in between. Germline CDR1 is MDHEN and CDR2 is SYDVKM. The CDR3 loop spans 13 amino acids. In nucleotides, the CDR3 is TGTGCCAGCAGACTTAGGCCTAACTATGGCTACACCTTC. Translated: CASRLRPNYGYTF.

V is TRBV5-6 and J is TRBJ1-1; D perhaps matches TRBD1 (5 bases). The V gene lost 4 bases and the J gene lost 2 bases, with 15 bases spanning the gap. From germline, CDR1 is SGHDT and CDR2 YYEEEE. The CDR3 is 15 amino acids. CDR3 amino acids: CASSLGTGANTEAFF. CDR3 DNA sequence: TGTGCCAGCAGCCTGGGGACGGGCGCCAACACTGAAGCTTTCTTT.

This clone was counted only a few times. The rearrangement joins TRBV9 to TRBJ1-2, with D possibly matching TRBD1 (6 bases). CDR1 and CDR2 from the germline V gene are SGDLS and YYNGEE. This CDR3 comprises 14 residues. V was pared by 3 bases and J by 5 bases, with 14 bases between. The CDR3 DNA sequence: TGTGCCAGCAGCGCGGGGGGCTGGGAGTATGGCTACACCTTC. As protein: CASSAGGWEYGYTF.

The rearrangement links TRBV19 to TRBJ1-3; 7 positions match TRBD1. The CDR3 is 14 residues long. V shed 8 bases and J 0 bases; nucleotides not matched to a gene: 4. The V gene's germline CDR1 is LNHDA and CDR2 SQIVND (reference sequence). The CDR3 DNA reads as TGTGCCAGTGGGGGACAGATCTCTGGAAACACCATATATTTT. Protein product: CASGGQISGNTIYF.

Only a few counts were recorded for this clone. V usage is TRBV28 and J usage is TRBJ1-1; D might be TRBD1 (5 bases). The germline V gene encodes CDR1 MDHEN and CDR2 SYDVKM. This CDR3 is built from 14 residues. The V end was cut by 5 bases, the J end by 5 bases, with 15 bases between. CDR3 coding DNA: TGTGCCAGCAGTCCACCAGGGCGGTGGACTGAAGCTTTCTTT. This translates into CASSPPGRWTEAFF.

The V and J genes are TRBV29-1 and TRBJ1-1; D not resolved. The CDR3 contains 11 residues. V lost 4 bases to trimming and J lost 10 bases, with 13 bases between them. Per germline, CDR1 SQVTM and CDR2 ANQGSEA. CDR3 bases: TGCAGCGTTGTGGTGCAGGCGGGAGCTTTCTTT. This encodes CSVVVQAGAFF.

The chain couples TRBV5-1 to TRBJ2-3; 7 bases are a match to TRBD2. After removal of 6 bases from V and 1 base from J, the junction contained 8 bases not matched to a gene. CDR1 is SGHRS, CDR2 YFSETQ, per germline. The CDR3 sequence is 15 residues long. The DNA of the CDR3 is TGCGCCAGCATACTCGGCGGGGGAGGCACAGATACGCAGTATTTT. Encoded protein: CASILGGGGTDTQYF.

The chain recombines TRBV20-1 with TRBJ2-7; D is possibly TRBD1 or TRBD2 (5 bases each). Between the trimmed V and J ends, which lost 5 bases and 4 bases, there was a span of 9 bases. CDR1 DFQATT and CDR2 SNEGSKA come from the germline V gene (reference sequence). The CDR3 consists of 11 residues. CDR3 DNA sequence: TGCAGTGCTTACTGGGGGTACGAGCAGTACTTC. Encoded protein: CSAYWGYEQYF.

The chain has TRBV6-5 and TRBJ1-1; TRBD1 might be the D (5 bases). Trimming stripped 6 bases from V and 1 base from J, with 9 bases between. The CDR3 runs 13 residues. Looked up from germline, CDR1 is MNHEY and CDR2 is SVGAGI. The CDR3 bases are TGTGCCAGCAGGAGGGGATCGAACACTGAAGCTTTCTTT. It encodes CASRRGSNTEAFF.

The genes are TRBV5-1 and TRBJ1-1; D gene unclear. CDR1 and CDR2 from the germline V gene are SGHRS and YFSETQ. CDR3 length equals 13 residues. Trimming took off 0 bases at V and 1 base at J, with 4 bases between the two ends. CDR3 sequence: CASSLDRNTEAFF. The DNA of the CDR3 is TGCGCCAGCAGCTTGGATAGGAACACTGAAGCTTTCTTT.

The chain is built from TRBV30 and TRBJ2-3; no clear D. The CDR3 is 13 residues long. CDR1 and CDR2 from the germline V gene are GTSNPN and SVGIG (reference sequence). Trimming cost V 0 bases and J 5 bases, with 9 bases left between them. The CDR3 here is CAWSVNFRDTQYF. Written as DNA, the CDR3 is TGTGCCTGGAGTGTAAATTTCAGAGATACGCAGTATTTT.

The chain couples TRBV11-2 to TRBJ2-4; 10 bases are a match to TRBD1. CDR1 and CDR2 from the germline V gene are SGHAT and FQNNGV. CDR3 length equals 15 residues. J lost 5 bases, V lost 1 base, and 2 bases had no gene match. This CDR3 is CASSLGTGGQNIQYF. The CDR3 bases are TGTGCCAGCAGCTTAGGGACAGGGGGTCAAAACATTCAGTACTTC.

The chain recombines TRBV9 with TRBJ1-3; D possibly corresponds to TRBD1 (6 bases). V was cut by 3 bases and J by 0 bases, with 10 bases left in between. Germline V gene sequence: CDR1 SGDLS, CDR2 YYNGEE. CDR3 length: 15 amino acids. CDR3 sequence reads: CASSGQVISGNTIYF. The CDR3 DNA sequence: TGTGCCAGCAGCGGACAGGTGATCTCTGGAAACACCATATATTTT.

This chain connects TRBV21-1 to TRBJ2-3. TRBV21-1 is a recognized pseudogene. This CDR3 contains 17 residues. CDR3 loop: CASSKIGLRSHTDTQYF. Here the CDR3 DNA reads TGTGCCAGCAGCAAAATCGGTCTTAGATCACACACAGATACGCAGTATTTT.

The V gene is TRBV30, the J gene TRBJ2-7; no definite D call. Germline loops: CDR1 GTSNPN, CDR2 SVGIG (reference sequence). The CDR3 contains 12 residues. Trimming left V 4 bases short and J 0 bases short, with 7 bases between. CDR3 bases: TGTGCCTGGAAGTACAGCTCCTACGAGCAGTACTTC. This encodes CAWKYSSYEQYF.

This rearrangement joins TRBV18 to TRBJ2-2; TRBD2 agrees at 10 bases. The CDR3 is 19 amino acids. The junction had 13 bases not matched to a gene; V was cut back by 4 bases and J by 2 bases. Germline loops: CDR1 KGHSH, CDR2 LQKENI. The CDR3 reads CASSRTSSSGGFNTGELFF. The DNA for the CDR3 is TGTGCCAGCTCACGGACGTCGTCTAGCGGGGGCTTCAACACCGGGGAGCTGTTTTTT.

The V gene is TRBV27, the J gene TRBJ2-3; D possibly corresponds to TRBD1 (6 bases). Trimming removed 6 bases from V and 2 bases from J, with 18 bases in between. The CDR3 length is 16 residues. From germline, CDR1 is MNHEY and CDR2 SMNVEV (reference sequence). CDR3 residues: CASRSITGYPTDTQYF. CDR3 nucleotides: TGTGCCAGCAGGTCCATCACAGGGTACCCCACAGATACGCAGTATTTT.

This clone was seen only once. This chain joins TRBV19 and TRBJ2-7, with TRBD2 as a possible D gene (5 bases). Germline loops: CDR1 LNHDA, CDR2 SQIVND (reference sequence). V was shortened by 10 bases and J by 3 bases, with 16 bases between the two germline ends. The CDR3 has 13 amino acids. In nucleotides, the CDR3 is TGTGCCACCTCGGGGTTAGGGAGCTACGAGCAGTACTTC. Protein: CATSGLGSYEQYF.